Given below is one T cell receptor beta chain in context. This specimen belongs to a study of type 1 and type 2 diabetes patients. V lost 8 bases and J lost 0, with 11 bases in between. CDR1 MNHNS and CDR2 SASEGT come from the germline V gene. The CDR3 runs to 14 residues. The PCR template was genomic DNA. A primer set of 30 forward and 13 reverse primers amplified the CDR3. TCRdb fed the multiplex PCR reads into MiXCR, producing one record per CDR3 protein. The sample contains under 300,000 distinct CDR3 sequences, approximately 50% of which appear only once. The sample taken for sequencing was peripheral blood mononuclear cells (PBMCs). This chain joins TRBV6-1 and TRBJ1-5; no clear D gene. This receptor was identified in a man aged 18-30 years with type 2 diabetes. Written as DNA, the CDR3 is TGTGCCAGCCCTCGGAAGGGTAGCAATCAGCCCCAGCATTTT. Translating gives CASPRKGSNQPQHF.